The next 21 T cell receptor beta chains were all read from a single sample in a study of T cells in women clearing cervical HPV infection. Produced via immunoSEQ multiplex PCR; TCRdb's table is partial and in-frame only. The sample has around 20,000 clones. Sequenced sample: blood buffy coat. These receptors all come from a woman between 18 and 70 years old with a cervical HPV16 infection that either progressed to CIN3+ or cleared (not recorded which).

To note about this clone: From the germline J gene comes the end of the CDR3, since the read stops 3 residues before it. V usage is TRBV6-1 and J usage is TRBJ1-2; 8 nucleotides align to TRBD1. Looked up from germline, CDR1 is MNHNS and CDR2 is SASEGT. The V gene end was trimmed by 4 bases and the J gene end by 2 bases; junction bases not matched to a gene: 6. The CDR3 is 15 residues long. The CDR3 bases that were read are TGTGCCAGCAGTGGGGACAGGCCCACCAACTATGGC. Its protein product is CASSGDRPTNYG. In full, the CDR3 is CASSGDRPTNYGYTF.

As for this clone: The sequenced fragment ends 3 residues before the CDR3 boundary, so the rest is inferred from the germline J gene. The chain has TRBV2 and TRBJ1-6, with 12 bases that match TRBD1. The V and J ends lost 6 bases and 5 bases, in that order; junction bases with no gene match: 8. The CDR3 contains 17 residues. Germline V gene sequence: CDR1 SNHLY, CDR2 FYNNEI. The CDR3 spells CASSRDRGLLNNSPLHF. CDR3 DNA (partial): TGTGCCAGCAGCCGGGACAGGGGGCTTCTCAATAATTCACCC.

On this clone: The read terminates 3 residues ahead of where the CDR3 ends, so the germline J gene completes it. The genes are TRBV5-4 and TRBJ2-2; 7 bases fit TRBD1. This CDR3 comprises 16 residues. Germline-derived CDR1 and CDR2 are SGHNT and YYREEE (reference sequence). The V segment lost 4 bases and the J segment 0 bases; nucleotides outside the gene matches: 6. This chain's CDR3 is CASSIFGTANTGELFF. The CDR3 DNA, read in part, is TGTGCCAGCAGCATATTCGGGACAGCGAACACCGGGGAG.

To note about this clone: The read terminates 3 residues ahead of where the CDR3 ends, so the germline J gene completes it. This chain joins TRBV30 and TRBJ1-1, with D possibly matching TRBD1 (5 bases). This CDR3 contains 11 residues. Germline CDR1 is GTSNPN and CDR2 is SVGIG (reference sequence). The sequenced CDR3 bases are TGTGCCTGGAGTGTTGACAGATCA. Amino acid sequence: CAWSVDRS. The whole CDR3 is CAWSVDRSAFF.

Concerning this clone: The sequenced fragment ends 3 residues before the CDR3 boundary, so the rest is inferred from the germline J gene. The V and J genes are TRBV28 and TRBJ2-7; 9 bases map to TRBD1. Germline V CDR1 and CDR2: MDHEN, SYDVKM. Trimming at V came to 4 bases and at J to 2 bases, leaving 6 bases not matched to a gene. The CDR3 is made up of 15 amino acids. CDR3 loop: CASSSVGTGTYEQYF. Incomplete CDR3 DNA: TGTGCCAGCAGTTCGGTCGGGACAGGGACCTACGAG. Variable domain in full (rest from reference TRBV28 and TRBJ2-7): DVKVTQSSRYLVKRTGEKVFLECVQDMDHENMFWYRQDPGLGLRLIYFSYDVKMKEKGDIPEGYSVSREKKERFSLILESASTNQTSMYLCASSSVGTGTYEQYFGPGTRLTVT.

With regard to this clone: The read terminates 3 residues ahead of where the CDR3 ends, so the germline J gene completes it. The chain has TRBV9 and TRBJ2-3; 7 bases align to TRBD2. The CDR3 loop spans 14 amino acids. After removal of 3 bases from V and 6 bases from J, the junction contained 7 bases not matched to a gene. In germline, CDR1 is SGDLS, CDR2 YYNGEE. CDR3 in amino acids: CASSGSGALDTQYF. The sequenced part of the CDR3 DNA is TGTGCCAGCAGCGGAAGCGGGGCACTGGATACG.

About this clone itself: The CDR3 end lies 3 residues beyond the end of the read and is filled in from the germline J gene. J is TRBJ2-3 and V is TRBV7-9; D is ambiguous. The V gene lost 2 bases and the J gene lost 0 bases, with 9 bases spanning the gap. This CDR3 is 15 amino acids long. The germline V gene encodes CDR1 SEHNR and CDR2 FQNEAQ (reference sequence). The CDR3 bases that were read are TGTGCCAGCAGCTTAAAGTCCGGGAGCACAGATACG. Its translation: CASSLKSGSTDT. The entire CDR3 protein reads CASSLKSGSTDTQYF.

In the case of this clone: The observed sequence ends 3 residues before the CDR3 terminus, with the missing tail filled in from the germline J gene. V and J are TRBV27 and TRBJ1-2, with no clear D. This CDR3 has 12 amino acids. Trimming stripped 4 bases from V and 6 bases from J, with 9 bases between. Germline V CDR1 and CDR2: MNHEY, SMNVEV (reference sequence). The CDR3 here is CASSSSLDGYTF. The CDR3 DNA, read in part, is TGTGCCAGCAGTTCGTCCCTCGATGGC.

Worth noting for this clone: With the read ending 3 residues before the CDR3 end, the germline J gene is used to fill in that end. The chain couples TRBV28 to TRBJ2-6; D remains unclear. This CDR3 region has 16 residues. Germline CDR1 MDHEN, CDR2 SYDVKM. Trimming removed 3 bases from V and 0 bases from J, with 9 bases in between. CDR3 bases read: TGTGCCAGCAGTTTGCAGGCACTCTCTGGGGCCAACGTC. Residues: CASSLQALSGANV. The entire CDR3 is CASSLQALSGANVLTF.

Concerning this clone: The read stops 3 residues short of the end of the CDR3; the missing end is completed from the germline J gene. V usage is TRBV7-9 and J usage is TRBJ2-7, with D perhaps matching TRBD2 (6 bases). The CDR3 has 13 amino acids. In germline, CDR1 is SEHNR, CDR2 FQNEAQ (reference sequence). Trimming took 5 bases from V and 2 from J, leaving 10 bases between them. The CDR3 reads CASSGGSAYEQYF. The covered CDR3 bases are TGTGCCAGCAGCGGGGGGTCTGCCTACGAG.

As to this clone: The CDR3 is cut off 3 residues early in the read; its end comes from the germline J gene. This chain uses TRBV19 with TRBJ2-4, with TRBD1 matching 8 bases. CDR1 LNHDA and CDR2 SQIVND come from the germline V gene (reference sequence). This CDR3 has 13 residues. The CDR3 loop reads CASSIRQGYGQYF. Partial CDR3 DNA: TGTGCCAGTAGTATCCGACAGGGGTATGGT. Full variable domain (missing parts from reference TRBV19 and TRBJ2-4): DGGITQSPKYLFRKEGQNVTLSCEQNLNHDAMYWYRQDPGQGLRLIYYSQIVNDFQKGDIAEGYSVSREKKESFPLTVTSAQKNPTAFYLCASSIRQGYGQYFGAGTRLSVL.

As for this clone: The missing CDR3 end, 3 residues past where the read stops, is filled in from the germline J gene. The chain has TRBV7-6 and TRBJ1-1; no reliable D call. The CDR3 is 14 residues long. Germline V gives CDR1 SGHVS, CDR2 FNYEAQ. The CDR3 bases that were read are TGTGCCAGCAGCTCAGGAGGAGCTTCCTACGAG. Translated, it gives CASSSGGASYE. The whole CDR3 protein reads CASSSGGASYEAFF.

Of note for this clone: The read terminates 3 residues ahead of where the CDR3 ends, so the germline J gene completes it. The chain employs TRBV7-2 and TRBJ2-6; tentatively, D is TRBD1 (5 bases). Germline values: CDR1 SGHTA, CDR2 FQGNSA. V gave up 2 bases and J gave up 4 bases, with 9 bases separating them. The CDR3 length is 15 residues. CDR3 DNA (partial): TGTGCCAGCAGCTTATCAGGGTCCGGGGCCAACGTC. It codes for CASSLSGSGANV. The full CDR3 protein is CASSLSGSGANVLTF.

A word on this clone: The missing CDR3 end, 3 residues past where the read stops, is filled in from the germline J gene. The chain recombines TRBV2 with TRBJ2-2, with D tentatively TRBD1 (6 bases). The CDR3 loop spans 14 amino acids. The germline gives CDR1 SNHLY, CDR2 FYNNEI. CDR3 sequence: CASNSLGAGEKLFF. The CDR3 bases that were read are TGTGCCAGCAACTCCCTGGGGGCTGGGGAAAAG.

A word on this clone: The read falls 3 residues short of the CDR3 end, and the missing part is taken from the germline J gene. This rearrangement joins TRBV2 to TRBJ2-2; D possibly matches TRBD1 or TRBD2 (5 bases each). The CDR3 spans 12 residues. Germline CDR1 and CDR2: SNHLY and FYNNEI. The CDR3 here is CASREDTVPLFF. The CDR3 DNA, read in part, is TGTGCCAGCAGGGAGGACACGGTCCCG.

As for this clone: The read halts 3 residues ahead of the CDR3 end, with the missing end drawn from the germline J gene. V gene TRBV7-9 combines with J gene TRBJ2-1; 11 nucleotides line up with TRBD2. The V gene end was trimmed by 4 bases and the J gene end by 6 bases; junction bases not matched to a gene: 5. CDR1 is SEHNR and CDR2 is FQNEAQ in the germline V gene (reference sequence). The CDR3 is 15 amino acids. The sequenced part of the CDR3 DNA is TGTGCCAGCAGCTCGGGACTAGCGGATTTCAATGAG. Amino acid sequence: CASSSGLADFNE. The whole CDR3 is CASSSGLADFNEQFF.

Details on this clone: One end of the junction fails to match germline, which may point to a read error. The CDR3 loop reads CAWSLTGGAETQYF. The DNA read from the CDR3 is TGTGCCTGGAGTCTTACAGGGGGCGCAGAGACG. This chain connects TRBV30 to TRBJ2-3, with 9 bases identical to TRBD1. Read coverage stops 3 residues before the CDR3 terminus; the germline J gene supplies the remainder. From germline, CDR1 is GTSNPN and CDR2 SVGIG (reference sequence). The CDR3 runs to 14 residues.

About this clone itself: Sequencing ends 3 residues short of the CDR3 end; the germline J gene provides the rest. The rearrangement links TRBV6-2 or TRBV6-3 to TRBJ1-2, with 7 bases lining up with TRBD1. Germline loops: CDR1 MNHEY, CDR2 SVGEGT. The CDR3 sequence is 15 residues long. The DNA read from the CDR3 is TGTGCCAGCAGTTACCTTTCACAGGGGTCCGATACC. Encoded protein: CASSYLSQGSDT. The entire CDR3 is CASSYLSQGSDTYTF.

The chain's CDR3 is CASSLARGEYEQYF. The CDR3 DNA, read in part, is TGTGCCAGCAGCTTGGCCAGGGGGGAATACGAG. The chain carries TRBV5-4 and TRBJ2-7; a weak D match, TRBD1 (7 bases). The DNA ends 3 residues before the CDR3 does, and the rest of the CDR3 is filled in from the germline J gene. CDR3 length: 14 residues. Germline values: CDR1 SGHNT, CDR2 YYREEE (reference sequence). The V and J ends lost 0 bases and 4 bases respectively, with 11 bases between them.

With regard to this clone: A junction end diverges from the germline sequence, so it may reflect a read error. The CDR3 here is CASSQDPPSSYNSPLFF. CDR3 DNA (partial): TGCGCCAGCAGCCAAGACCCACCAAGCTCCTATAATTCACCA. V and J are TRBV4-2 and TRBJ1-4; D is uncertain. The read ends 3 residues before the CDR3 terminus; that terminus is restored from the germline J gene. Germline CDR1 reads LGHNA; CDR2 reads YNFKEQ. The CDR3 extends over 17 amino acids.

Regarding this clone: The read ends 3 residues early relative to the CDR3; the germline J gene fills the gap. This chain joins TRBV7-9 and TRBJ1-2; D call uncertain. The CDR3 runs to 13 residues. Germline V CDR1 and CDR2: SEHNR, FQNEAQ (reference sequence). CDR3 amino acids: CASSFRGDYDYTF. Partial CDR3 DNA: TGTGCCAGCAGCTTCCGGGGTGACTACGAC. The full variable domain, completed using reference TRBV7-9 and TRBJ1-2, is DTGVSQNPRHKITKRGQNVTFRCDPISEHNRLYWYRQTLGQGPEFLTYFQNEAQLEKSRLLSDRFSAERPKGSFSTLEIQRTEQGDSAMYLCASSFRGDYDYTFGSGTRLTVV.